This T cell receptor beta chain was retrieved from a study of blood T cell repertoires in COVID-19 (dated by TCRdb to the early 2020s). The study in broad terms: Samples covering the acute and convalescent phases of COVID-19 were provided by collaborators in the United States, Italy and Spain. The material from the prospective study consisted of cDNA or gDNA derived from T cells, B-cell-depleted T cells, or PBMCs. Deeply sampled blood TCRbeta repertoires from subjects exposed to, actively infected with, or recovered from COVID-19 were included in the dataset. The repertoires were released in a freely available public database intended as a resource for research on the immune response to SARS-CoV-2. The samples were drawn from two sources: the first 160 participants of the ongoing ImmuneRACE study, and over 950 subjects contributed by 6 global collaborators. A de-identified subject ID, COVID-19 status, age in years and sex were almost always included in the sample metadata. Where available, HLA class I and class II types were obtained from metadata supplied by the sample provider rather than from assay-based typing.

What the authors observed across the whole study: How much clinical and demographic metadata was included differed by source and by participant, and the metadata was provided uncurated.

TCRbeta CDR3 regions were amplified from genomic DNA using the immunoSEQ Assay, a bias-controlled multiplex PCR. The paper's processing steps were these. Within the assay, amplification of reference gene primers was used to estimate how many nucleated cells each sample contained. To quantify the absolute abundance of each unique TCRbeta CDR3 rearrangement, sequence reads were collapsed and filtered. For each sample, productive Simpson clonality was calculated as the square root of Simpson's diversity index over productive rearrangements. TCRdb's version of the immuneACCESS table is confined to in-frame rearrangements and falls short of the full clone set. An unresolved V gene accounts for under half of the shortfall where checked; the remainder is of unknown origin. D and trimming were read from the DNA, whereas the V and J calls and clone size are those reported in that table. Within this sample are about 31,000 clones, with about 90% of them counted one time only. Together, the top ten hold about 0.55% of the sample.

The collaborating institutions used their own protocols to collect whole blood in K2EDTA tubes. Collaborator samples were shipped for TCRbeta analysis as frozen whole blood, isolated PBMCs, or DNA extracted from either sample type. With respect to this clone: Its antigen has not been determined. The record has no base qualities; no much larger clone is one base away.

Sequences MGHRA (CDR1) and YSYEKL (CDR2) are obtained from the germline V gene. Germline trimming amounts to 4 bases on V and 4 bases on J, with 12 as the count of junction bases outside the gene matches. From its cysteine to its phenylalanine, the CDR3 spans 17 amino acids. Just CDR3 DNA is preserved here, 51 bases in frame from base 1. The receptor chain draws on TRBV4-1 and TRBJ2-7, and 11 junction bases match TRBD1. This clonotype was obtained from a woman between 40 and 50 years old with active or convalescent COVID-19. The sample comprised peripheral blood. The bases are TGCGCCAGCAGCCCGGACAGGGGGCGCGGGATTTGGTACGAGCAGTACTTC. Its translation is CASSPDRGRGIWYEQYF.